A selection of T cell receptor beta chains follows, all from one sample in a study of blood T cell repertoires in COVID-19. Repertoires were generated with immunoSEQ multiplex PCR, while TCRdb's copy carries only in-frame clones and drops some. The repertoire holds just under 350,000 clones, with under 95% as singletons. Sequencing was performed on peripheral blood. These receptors all stem from a woman aged 18-30 years who had recovered from COVID-19. CDR3s include the opening cysteine and the closing phenylalanine or tryptophan. Fields, in order: V gene, CDR3 length, CDR3 protein.

TRBV18	14	CASSASQGLSEAFF
TRBV4-3	14	CASSQEQGNSPLHF
TRBV5-1	15	CASSLKGESPNEQFF
TRBV29-1	16	CSVDPGRTGGYNEQFF
TRBV25-1	15	CASSESRVYPGELFF
TRBV9	15	CASSPGLAGAYEQFF
TRBV30	13	CAWSTTRGYGYTF
TRBV30	14	CAWSALQGSQPQHF
TRBV5-1	20	CASSLFVLAGGSRNTGELFF
TRBV30	13	CAWSVTIAGELFF
TRBV30	13	CAWDEQGVTEAFF
TRBV2	17	CASSRTGPAEYNSPLHF
TRBV11-3	15	CASSSRTGANEKLFF
TRBV24-1	14	CARQGSDICNEQFF
TRBV7-2	14	CASSLRGASYGYTF
TRBV9	16	CASSSRGPGPNEKLFF
TRBV27	14	CASSLGQMNTEAFF
TRBV9	14	CASSVWPTGNTIYF